These T cell receptor beta chains were read from a single sample in a study of CD8 T cells in ankylosing spondylitis. TCRdb re-analysed the 5' RACE reads in MiXCR, keeping a single row per CDR3 protein. The table shows 500,000 to 550,000 distinct CDR3 sequences, with more than 9.5% occurring only once. Sequenced sample: blood, either unsorted or a sorted T cell fraction (not recorded which). All receptors come from a male donor with ankylosing spondylitis. The CDR3 runs from the conserved cysteine through the conserved F or W. A D gene is named only where the DNA matches it firmly. For some rows the clone size is stated as once, few or many, or as a class when expanded; others skip it.

cdr3_length d_call clone_size j_call v_call cdr3_nt cdr3_aa
15 NA many TRBJ2-5 TRBV24-1 TGTGCCACCAGTGATTCGACAGCATCAGGCGAGACCCAGTACTTC CATSDSTASGETQYF
20 TRBD2 few TRBJ2-7 TRBV5-1 TGCGCCAGCAGCTTACCCCTCCTAGCGGGAGGGCCAGGCGGCTCCTACGAGCAGTACTTC CASSLPLLAGGPGGSYEQYF
16 NA NA TRBJ1-2 TRBV3-1 TGTGCCAGCAGCCAAGATCCGGGGGGCGTTCGGTATGGCTACACCTTC CASSQDPGGVRYGYTF
14 NA many TRBJ2-2 TRBV12-3/TRBV12-4 TGTGCCAGCAGTTTAAGGAGGGGCACCGGGGAGCTGTTTTTT CASSLRRGTGELFF
14 NA few TRBJ1-2 TRBV5-1 TGCGCCAGCAACCCGAGGGGGGGTTTAGATGGCTACACCTTC CASNPRGGLDGYTF
14 NA NA TRBJ2-3 TRBV15 TGTGCCACCAGCGATAGATCTAGCACAGATACGCAGTATTTT CATSDRSSTDTQYF
12 NA few TRBJ2-7 TRBV7-9 TGTGCCAGCAGCTTACAGGCCCTCGAGCAGTACTTC CASSLQALEQYF
17 TRBD2 many TRBJ2-2 TRBV12-3/TRBV12-4 TGTGCCAGCAGTTTGGTTAGCGGGAGGGCCAACACCGGGGAGCTGTTTTTT CASSLVSGRANTGELFF
13 NA few TRBJ2-2 TRBV7-6 TGTGCCAGCAGCCGACAGAGCACCGGGGAGCTGTTTTTT CASSRQSTGELFF
15 NA few TRBJ1-5 TRBV20-1 TGCAGTGCTAGAGATTACAGGGTGAGCAATCAGCCCCAGCATTTT CSARDYRVSNQPQHF
14 TRBD2 NA TRBJ2-1 TRBV27 TGTGCCAGCAGTTTTGCGGGAGGGCCGGTTGAGCAGTTCTTC CASSFAGGPVEQFF
19 TRBD2 NA TRBJ2-2 TRBV14 TGTGCCAGCAGCCAACCATTCCCCCTGGGGGGGAGAAGCACCGGGGAGCTGTTTTTT CASSQPFPLGGRSTGELFF
15 NA few TRBJ1-1 TRBV27 TGTGCCAGCAGTTTGATTCAGGGTAGGAACACTGAAGCTTTCTTT CASSLIQGRNTEAFF
14 NA once TRBJ2-1 TRBV6-1 TGTGCCAGCAGCGAGATGGACGGATACAATGAGCAGTTCTTC CASSEMDGYNEQFF
16 NA few TRBJ2-1 TRBV20-1 TGCAGTGCTAGCACCACACAGGGAGGGAGGACAAATGAGCAGTTCTTC CSASTTQGGRTNEQFF
14 NA few TRBJ2-7 TRBV7-9 TGTGCCAGCAGCCACGACGCTCAGCGTTACGAGCAGTACTTC CASSHDAQRYEQYF
15 TRBD2 many TRBJ2-1 TRBV5-1 TGCGCCAGCAGCCAATCCCAGACTAGCGGGAGATGGCAGTTCTTC CASSQSQTSGRWQFF
13 TRBD1 few TRBJ2-7 TRBV12-3/TRBV12-4 TGTGCCACCGCGACAGGGACCTCCTACGAGCAGTACTTC CATATGTSYEQYF
15 NA NA TRBJ2-7 TRBV5-1 TGCGCCAGCAGCTTGGTGGCGTTGGGGGGCTACGAGCAGTACTTC CASSLVALGGYEQYF
18 TRBD2 NA TRBJ2-3 TRBV11-1 TGTGCCAGCAGCGTTCCCGGGACTAGCGTTTCTAGCACAGATACGCAGTATTTT CASSVPGTSVSSTDTQYF
14 TRBD1 many TRBJ2-7 TRBV7-9 TGTGCCAGCAGCTTTCAACAGGGGATGTACGAGCAGTACTTC CASSFQQGMYEQYF
12 NA few TRBJ2-5 TRBV3-1 TGTGCCAGCAGCTTGACCCCAGAGACCCAGTACTTC CASSLTPETQYF
15 NA few TRBJ2-3 TRBV20-1 TGCAGTGCTAGAATATCGGGGGGCCATCCAGATACGCAGTATTTT CSARISGGHPDTQYF
13 NA many TRBJ2-3 TRBV5-1 TGCGCCAGCAGCTCCACCGACGCAGATACGCAGTATTTT CASSSTDADTQYF
16 NA few TRBJ1-1 TRBV3-1 TGTGCCAGCAGCCAAGATAGACACGTTATGAACACTGAAGCTTTCTTT CASSQDRHVMNTEAFF
14 NA NA TRBJ2-1 TRBV20-1 TGCAGTGCTTCAAGTCGGAGCTCCTACAATGAGCAGTTCTTC CSASSRSSYNEQFF
17 NA few TRBJ2-1 TRBV14 TGTGCCAGCAGCCAAGATTCTGACTCTAAGTTTTACAATGAGCAGTTCTTC CASSQDSDSKFYNEQFF
15 NA NA TRBJ1-2 TRBV6-1 TGTGCCAGCGATAGCCCCGGGACAAGATTCTATGGCTACACCTTC CASDSPGTRFYGYTF
15 NA NA TRBJ2-1 TRBV11-2 TGTGCCAGCAGCTTAAACAGGCTCTCCTACAATGAGCAGTTCTTC CASSLNRLSYNEQFF
13 NA few TRBJ1-1 TRBV3-1 TGTGCCAGCAGCCAAGGCTATGGGACTGAAGCTTTCTTT CASSQGYGTEAFF
13 NA NA TRBJ2-7 TRBV7-8 TGTGCCAGCAGCTCATCGGAACCCTACGAGCAGTACTTC CASSSSEPYEQYF
16 NA many TRBJ2-1 TRBV5-1 TGCGCCAGCAGCTTGGAGGGGCGGGTACCCCTGGATGAGCAGTTCTTC CASSLEGRVPLDEQFF
15 NA many TRBJ2-3 TRBV24-1 TGTGCCACCAGTGATTTGGGTGGTAGGGGCTATACGCAGTATTTT CATSDLGGRGYTQYF
14 NA many TRBJ2-3 TRBV7-9 TGTGCCAGCAGTCCCTGGGGGGAGACAGATACGCAGTATTTT CASSPWGETDTQYF
14 NA NA TRBJ2-3 TRBV20-1 TGCAGTGCAAATCTAGGGAGTGTTCAAGATACGCAGTATTTT CSANLGSVQDTQYF
18 NA once TRBJ2-7 TRBV5-1 TGCGCCAGCAGCGGCTCGACATCCCGACAGCGAAGTGCCTACGAGCAGTACTTC CASSGSTSRQRSAYEQYF
16 NA NA TRBJ1-1 TRBV6-7 TGTGCCAAGAATTCACAGAAGCCCCACATGAACACTGAAGCTTTCTTT CAKNSQKPHMNTEAFF
12 NA once TRBJ2-5 TRBV15 TGTGCGGCTGGGGGTTGGCAAGAGACCCGGTACTTC CAAGGWQETRYF
16 TRBD2 NA TRBJ2-5 TRBV9 TGTGCCAGCAGCGCGCAACCGGGACTAGCAGGGGAGACCCAGTACTTC CASSAQPGLAGETQYF
18 NA many TRBJ2-7 TRBV3-1 TGTGCCAGCAGCCAAGATCCTTTTCGAGGGGCAGGTTTCCGGGAGCAGTACTTC CASSQDPFRGAGFREQYF
15 TRBD2 NA TRBJ2-3 TRBV7-9 TGTGCCAGCAGCTTGGAAAGCGGGAAAACAGATACGCAGTATTTT CASSLESGKTDTQYF
14 NA NA TRBJ2-7 TRBV7-2 TGTGCCAGCAGCCACCGGGACCCATGGGACGAGCAGTACTTC CASSHRDPWDEQYF
15 TRBD1 NA TRBJ2-1 TRBV6-2/TRBV6-3 TGTGCCAGCAGTTCTGACAGGGTATCCGACAATGAGCAGTTCTTC CASSSDRVSDNEQFF
13 NA NA TRBJ1-2 TRBV9 TGTGCCAGCAGCGGGGGACAAGTCTATGGCTACACCTTC CASSGGQVYGYTF
14 NA NA TRBJ2-2 TRBV24-1 TGTGCCACCAGTGATCCCTTCTCGGCCGGGGAGCTGTTTTTT CATSDPFSAGELFF
16 TRBD2 few TRBJ2-5 TRBV12-3/TRBV12-4 TGTGCCAGCAGTTTATCTAGCGGGAGGGGAAGGGAGACCCAGTACTTC CASSLSSGRGRETQYF
14 NA few TRBJ2-1 TRBV7-8 TGTGCCAGCAGCTCAAGGACTACGTCCCCAGAGCAGTTCTTC CASSSRTTSPEQFF
12 NA NA TRBJ1-2 TRBV12-3/TRBV12-4 TGTGCCAGCAGAACCGGGACTATCGGCTACACCTTC CASRTGTIGYTF
16 TRBD1 NA TRBJ2-2 TRBV3-1 TGTGCCAGCAGCCAAGCGGGACAGGGAATCACCGGGGAGCTGTTTTTT CASSQAGQGITGELFF
16 TRBD2 many TRBJ2-3 TRBV7-9 TGTGCCAGCAGCTTTCTGAAGCGGGAGAACCCAGATACGCAGTATTTT CASSFLKRENPDTQYF
12 NA few TRBJ2-1 TRBV20-1 TGCAGTGTCATCACTAGCTACAATGAGCAGTTCTTC CSVITSYNEQFF
12 NA NA TRBJ2-1 TRBV25-1 TGTGCCAGCATTGCGTCTAGTGGGATAGGGTTCTTC CASIASSGIGFF
16 TRBD2 many TRBJ2-1 TRBV9 TGTGCCAGCAGCGTAGTTTCGACTAGCGGGACCAATGAGCAGTTCTTC CASSVVSTSGTNEQFF
14 TRBD1 NA TRBJ2-7 TRBV20-1 TGCAGTGCCAGGGAACAGGGGACCCCTTACGAGCAGTACTTC CSAREQGTPYEQYF